A selection of T cell receptor beta chains follows, all from one sample in a study of blood T cells in healthy people across ages. MiXCR, applied by TCRdb to the 5' RACE reads, yields one record per CDR3 protein. The repertoire has some 730,000 distinct CDR3 sequences, approximately 22% of them found once; the top ten carry around 22%. The sample was blood. These receptors were taken from a man between 70 and 80 years old in good health. The CDR3 runs from the conserved cysteine through the conserved F or W. D genes are given only for firm matches. Part of the rows lack a size; the others show once, few, many or a class for expanded clones.

D gene: TRBD1; V gene: TRBV5-1; clone size: NA; J gene: TRBJ1-2; CDR3 protein: CASSNGTGRTYGYTF; CDR3 DNA: TGCGCCAGCAGCAACGGGACAGGCAGGACCTATGGCTACACCTTC
D gene: NA; V gene: TRBV6-5; clone size: NA; J gene: TRBJ1-2; CDR3 protein: CASRTRGIYGYTF; CDR3 DNA: TGTGCCAGCAGGACCAGGGGTATCTATGGCTACACCTTC
D gene: NA; V gene: TRBV20-1; clone size: NA; J gene: TRBJ1-1; CDR3 protein: CSARAPRGTEAFF; CDR3 DNA: TGCAGTGCCCGGGCGCCGAGGGGCACTGAAGCTTTCTTT
D gene: NA; V gene: TRBV12-3/TRBV12-4; clone size: many; J gene: TRBJ1-4; CDR3 protein: CASGGTEPNEKLFF; CDR3 DNA: TGTGCCAGCGGCGGGACGGAACCTAATGAAAAACTGTTTTTT
D gene: TRBD1; V gene: TRBV6-5; clone size: few; J gene: TRBJ1-2; CDR3 protein: CASSYQLTGNGYTF; CDR3 DNA: TGTGCCAGCAGTTACCAACTGACAGGGAACGGCTACACCTTC
D gene: TRBD2; V gene: TRBV6-5; clone size: few; J gene: TRBJ2-7; CDR3 protein: CASSWGAGLYEQYF; CDR3 DNA: TGTGCCAGTTCATGGGGAGCGGGGCTTTACGAGCAGTACTTC
D gene: NA; V gene: TRBV20-1; clone size: many; J gene: TRBJ2-1; CDR3 protein: CSARDVKARAYNEQFF; CDR3 DNA: TGCAGTGCTAGAGATGTGAAGGCCCGCGCATACAATGAGCAGTTCTTC
D gene: NA; V gene: TRBV2; clone size: few; J gene: TRBJ2-5; CDR3 protein: CASSTTGKQYF; CDR3 DNA: TGTGCCAGCAGCACTACAGGGAAGCAGTACTTC
D gene: TRBD2; V gene: TRBV7-2; clone size: NA; J gene: TRBJ2-1; CDR3 protein: CASSLGTSVYNEQFF; CDR3 DNA: TGTGCCAGCAGCCTGGGGACTAGCGTCTACAATGAGCAGTTCTTC
D gene: NA; V gene: TRBV7-9; clone size: NA; J gene: TRBJ2-5; CDR3 protein: CASSLRGQIQETQYF; CDR3 DNA: TGTGCCAGCAGCTTGCGGGGGCAAATTCAAGAGACCCAGTACTTC